The 29 T cell receptor beta chains reported below all come from one sample, sequenced in a study of human T cells and chemical hapten exposure. The time point here: patch test 2, 6 weeks after DPC sensitization. The sample's treatment: therapeutic diphenylcyclopropenone sensitization with weekly scalp DPC. TCRdb independently ran MiXCR on the RACE reads; one entry per CDR3 protein. The sample has under 100,000 distinct CDR3 sequences; more than 9% are singletons. This specimen consisted of whole blood, obtained in connection with sensitization to the hapten diphenylcyclopropenone (DPC). The receptors here all came from a woman in her forties or fifties with alopecia areata. Some clones in this sample may be carry-over from other donors' samples.

In its sample, this clonotype was seen a few times. The V call is TRBV5-1, the J call TRBJ1-4; D may be TRBD1 (6 bases). CDR1 is SGHRS, CDR2 YFSETQ, per germline. The CDR3 extends over 16 amino acids. Trimming removed 0 bases at V and 3 bases at J, with 12 bases between. The CDR3 spells CASSLVPGQSNEKLFF. CDR3 DNA sequence: TGCGCCAGCAGCTTGGTCCCCGGACAGTCTAATGAAAAACTGTTTTTT.

This clonotype was seen only a few times. The chain recombines TRBV21-1 with TRBJ2-1; no check of the table's D call, TRBD1, against the DNA was made. TRBV21-1 is a recognized pseudogene. The CDR3 length is 13 residues. The CDR3 DNA reads TGTGCCAGCAGGAGAGTCAGGGGCCATGAGCAGTTCTTC. Amino acid sequence: CASRRVRGHEQFF.

This clonotype was detected ten times or more. V usage is TRBV7-2 and J usage is TRBJ1-5; TRBD1 aligns across 11 bases. CDR1 is SGHTA and CDR2 is FQGNSA in the germline V gene. This CDR3 has 16 amino acids. With 4 bases clipped from V and 5 bases from J, the junction kept 7 bases outside the gene matches. The CDR3 coding sequence is TGTGCCAGCAGCTCCAGCGGGACAGGGGGTCATCAGCCCCAGCATTTT. Protein product: CASSSSGTGGHQPQHF.

The chain couples TRBV27 to TRBJ2-1, with TRBD2 identical over 12 bases. The CDR3 contains 12 residues. With 10 bases clipped from V and 15 bases from J, the junction kept 10 bases outside the gene matches. CDR1 is MNHEY and CDR2 is SMNVEV in the germline V gene (reference sequence). The CDR3: CAIGTSGSPWFF. In DNA, the CDR3 is TGTGCCATCGGGACTAGCGGGTCCCCCTGGTTCTTC.

The chain combines TRBV28 with TRBJ2-4; 11 bases map to TRBD1. Germline assignment: CDR1 MDHEN and CDR2 SYDVKM. The V segment lost 5 bases and the J segment 7 bases; nucleotides outside the gene matches: 7. The CDR3 runs 15 residues. The DNA for the CDR3 is TGTGCCAGCAGTCCGAGGACAGGGGGCGCGAACATTCAGTACTTC. Amino acid sequence: CASSPRTGGANIQYF.

This clonotype showed up many times. This rearrangement joins TRBV7-8 to TRBJ2-1, with TRBD2 identical over 8 bases. Germline CDR1 reads SGHVS; CDR2 reads FQNEAQ. V lost 5 bases, J lost 1 base, and 4 bases stayed unmatched. This CDR3 has 15 amino acids. The CDR3: CASSLTSESYNEQFF. The CDR3 DNA is TGTGCCAGCAGCCTGACTAGCGAATCCTACAATGAGCAGTTCTTC.

This clonotype has at least ten counts. V gene TRBV6-6 combines with J gene TRBJ1-6; 10 bases match TRBD1. Germline assignment: CDR1 MNHNY and CDR2 SVGAGI (reference sequence). The CDR3 is made up of 16 amino acids. V lost 4 bases, J lost 10 bases, and 10 bases stayed unmatched. CDR3 in amino acids: CASSSGPGQGFSPLHF. The CDR3 coding sequence is TGTGCCAGCAGTTCCGGGCCGGGACAGGGGTTCTCACCCCTCCACTTT.

This clonotype appeared a few times. This chain joins TRBV28 and TRBJ2-2, with a weak D call TRBD1 (5 bases). V lost 5 bases, J lost 4 bases, and 11 bases lay in between. The germline V gene has CDR1 MDHEN and CDR2 SYDVKM. The CDR3 runs 14 residues. The CDR3 DNA is TGTGCCAGCAGTAGAGACAGTTCCACCGGGGAGCTGTTTTTT. This translates into CASSRDSSTGELFF.

The rearrangement joins TRBV18 to TRBJ2-3; D is uncertain. V was trimmed by 6 bases and J by 7 bases, leaving 11 bases between them. Germline V gives CDR1 KGHSH, CDR2 LQKENI. The CDR3 covers 12 residues. The CDR3 nucleotides read TGTGCCAGCTCGGGCGATATAAATACGCAGTATTTT. Protein: CASSGDINTQYF.

The sample holds many counts of this clonotype. The rearrangement joins TRBV7-6 to TRBJ2-5, with 11 bases fitting TRBD1. This CDR3 spans 15 amino acids. Germline CDR1 SGHVS, CDR2 FNYEAQ. Trimming took 5 bases from V and 7 from J; bases not matched to a gene: 9. The CDR3 is CASSPGTGGDGTQYF. CDR3 coding DNA: TGTGCCAGCAGCCCCGGGACAGGGGGGGACGGGACCCAGTACTTC.

In its sample, this clonotype was seen many times. The chain couples TRBV3-1 to TRBJ2-1; TRBD2 matches at 11 bases. The CDR3 consists of 19 residues. J gave up 0 bases and V 0 bases, and 7 bases lay outside the gene matches. Germline values: CDR1 LGHDT, CDR2 YNNKEL (reference sequence). The CDR3 DNA reads TGTGCCAGCAGCCAAGATGCCTATACTAGCGGGAGCTCCTACAATGAGCAGTTCTTC. Translating gives CASSQDAYTSGSSYNEQFF.

This clonotype was seen many times. This rearrangement joins TRBV11-2 to TRBJ1-5, with a weak D call TRBD1 (5 bases). Germline CDR1 reads SGHAT; CDR2 reads FQNNGV. The CDR3 has 14 amino acids. V lost 0 bases to trimming and J lost 6 bases, with 9 bases between them. CDR3 DNA: TGTGCCAGCAGCTTAGAGGGGCTCCGTCAGCCCCAGCATTTT. This gives the protein CASSLEGLRQPQHF.

Only a few counts were recorded for this clonotype. In DNA, the CDR3 is TGTGCCAGCAGCTTGGGGAGAAGGGGCACAGATACGCAGTATTTT. As protein: CASSLGRRGTDTQYF. V usage is TRBV11-2 and J usage is TRBJ2-3, with a weak D call TRBD2 (5 bases). The CDR3 totals 15 residues. Trimming left V 3 bases short and J 1 base short, with 11 bases between. Germline V lookup: CDR1 SGHAT, CDR2 FQNNGV.

The chain recombines TRBV19 with TRBJ2-1; 8 bases align to TRBD1. This CDR3 has 14 residues. The trim removed 3 bases at V and 5 bases at J, leaving 3 bases unmatched. Germline CDR1 LNHDA, CDR2 SQIVND (reference sequence). CDR3 amino acids: CASSMGQANNEQFF. The DNA for the CDR3 is TGTGCCAGTAGTATGGGACAGGCGAACAATGAGCAGTTCTTC.

This clonotype occurred many times. The chain employs TRBV18 and TRBJ1-4, with 8 positions matching TRBD1. CDR1 and CDR2 from the germline V gene are KGHSH and LQKENI. V was pared by 5 bases and J by 8 bases, with 7 bases of the junction left unmatched. The CDR3 sequence is 14 residues long. CDR3 residues: CASSKDRGKEKLFF. As DNA, the CDR3 is TGTGCCAGCTCAAAAGACAGGGGCAAGGAAAAACTGTTTTTT.

The chain links TRBV12-3 or TRBV12-4 to TRBJ2-3; 8 nucleotides align to TRBD1. The CDR3 totals 17 residues. V was clipped by 7 bases and J by 3 bases; unmatched bases: 15. The CDR3 bases are TGTGCCAGCATATTAAGACAGGGGATAGGAATGACAGATACGCAGTATTTT. Its translation: CASILRQGIGMTDTQYF.

This chain connects TRBV7-2 to TRBJ1-5; TRBD1 matches at 10 bases. CDR1 is SGHTA, CDR2 FQGNSA, per germline. The CDR3 contains 17 residues. Trimming cost V 0 bases and J 0 bases; bases outside gene matches: 2. CDR3 residues: CASSLAGTGVSNQPQHF. The CDR3 nucleotides read TGTGCCAGCAGCTTAGCAGGGACAGGGGTTAGCAATCAGCCCCAGCATTTT.

The table lists this clonotype with a few counts. The J gene is TRBJ1-6, the V gene TRBV7-9, with a possible D match to TRBD1 (5 bases). Between the trimmed V and J ends, which lost 8 bases and 8 bases, there was a span of 10 bases. CDR1 is SEHNR and CDR2 is FQNEAQ in the germline V gene (reference sequence). CDR3 length: 12 amino acids. The CDR3 region has the DNA TGTGCCAGCGGCAGGGCGGATTCACCCCTCCACTTT. Its translation is CASGRADSPLHF.

This clonotype was counted ten times or more. The chain joins TRBV20-1 to TRBJ2-5; maybe TRBD1 (6 bases). Germline V lookup: CDR1 DFQATT, CDR2 SNEGSKA (reference sequence). CDR3 length: 13 residues. Trimming pared 4 bases from V and 3 bases from J, leaving 12 bases between. The CDR3, as DNA: TGCAGTGCTAACGCCAGGGGAAAAGAGACCCAGTACTTC. Amino acid sequence: CSANARGKETQYF.

The chain couples TRBV20-1 to TRBJ1-5; possible D gene TRBD1, 5 bases. The CDR3 runs to 15 residues. Trimming shortened V by 0 bases and J by 4 bases, and 13 bases separated the two germline ends. Looked up from germline, CDR1 is DFQATT and CDR2 is SNEGSKA (reference sequence). DNA for the CDR3: TGCAGTGCTAGAGATGGAACAGGTCTAAATCAGCCCCAGCATTTT. The encoded protein is CSARDGTGLNQPQHF.

The chain recombines TRBV19 with TRBJ1-5, with D uncertain. The CDR3 runs to 15 residues. Germline-derived CDR1 and CDR2 are LNHDA and SQIVND (reference sequence). V was clipped by 3 bases and J by 0 bases, with 9 bases between them. The CDR3 region is CASSIGRHSNQPQHF. The CDR3 region has the DNA TGTGCCAGTAGTATCGGGCGCCATAGCAATCAGCCCCAGCATTTT. The entire variable domain, with the rest obtained from reference TRBV19 and TRBJ1-5, is as follows: DGGITQSPKYLFRKEGQNVTLSCEQNLNHDAMYWYRQDPGQGLRLIYYSQIVNDFQKGDIAEGYSVSREKKESFPLTVTSAQKNPTAFYLCASSIGRHSNQPQHFGDGTRLSIL.

This clonotype was counted ten times or more. This chain links TRBV27 with TRBJ1-5, with D perhaps matching TRBD1 (6 bases). Deletions cut 5 bases from V and 6 bases from J, with 20 bases between. The CDR3 extends over 16 amino acids. Per germline, CDR1 MNHEY and CDR2 SMNVEV (reference sequence). The CDR3 nucleotides are TGTGCCAGCAGTCCCCTTTTTGTGGGGGGGCTTCAGCCCCAGCATTTT. Protein sequence: CASSPLFVGGLQPQHF.

This clonotype showed up many times. The chain recombines TRBV20-1 with TRBJ1-1; possibly TRBD1 for D (6 bases). CDR3 length equals 15 residues. The V and J ends lost 1 base and 3 bases respectively, with 15 bases between them. Per germline, CDR1 DFQATT and CDR2 SNEGSKA (reference sequence). CDR3 in DNA: TGCAGTGCTAGAGTGGCAGGGGTTTGGGACACTGAAGCTTTCTTT. The encoded protein is CSARVAGVWDTEAFF.

The rearrangement joins TRBV7-2 to TRBJ2-7; no reliable D call. Germline V gene data show CDR1 as SGHTA and CDR2 as FQGNSA. CDR3 length: 14 residues. The V end lost 5 bases, the J end lost 1 base, and 12 bases lay between the germline ends. CDR3 amino acids: CASSPPWGSYEQYF. The DNA of the CDR3 is TGTGCCAGCAGCCCGCCTTGGGGTTCCTACGAGCAGTACTTC.

This clonotype has at least ten counts. The chain joins TRBV28 to TRBJ2-1; maybe TRBD2 (5 bases). Trimming pared 4 bases from V and 12 bases from J, leaving 13 bases between. Germline V CDR1 and CDR2: MDHEN, SYDVKM. This CDR3 has 12 residues. Written as DNA, the CDR3 is TGTGCCAGCAGTTCTGGACTCCTTGGGCAGTTCTTC. Translated: CASSSGLLGQFF.

This clonotype was counted at least ten times. The chain recombines TRBV20-1 with TRBJ1-1; possibly TRBD1 for D (5 bases). The germline V gene has CDR1 DFQATT and CDR2 SNEGSKA (reference sequence). The ends were cut back, 2 bases at V and 6 bases at J, with 13 bases in the middle. The CDR3 length is 13 residues. For the CDR3, the DNA is TGCAGTGCTAGACAGCCAGGGCGGCCTGAAGCTTTCTTT. The encoded protein is CSARQPGRPEAFF.

At least ten counts were recorded for this clonotype. The rearrangement joins TRBV7-8 to TRBJ2-1; the match to TRBD2 covers 16 bases. Germline V CDR1 and CDR2: SGHVS, FQNEAQ. CDR3 length: 17 residues. Trimming removed 4 bases from V and 8 bases from J; junction bases left unmatched: 8. The CDR3 DNA sequence: TGTGCCAGCAGCTGGGGACTAGCGGGAGGGCTGGGGTATGAGCAGTTCTTC. This sequence encodes CASSWGLAGGLGYEQFF.

The table lists this clonotype with many counts. The J gene is TRBJ1-5, the V gene TRBV7-2; D perhaps matches TRBD1 (6 bases). Germline assignment: CDR1 SGHTA and CDR2 FQGNSA. Trimming left V 2 bases short and J 4 bases short, with 12 bases between. This CDR3 contains 15 residues. The CDR3 nucleotides are TGTGCCAGCAGCTTATCCCCGGGGGCGAATCAGCCCCAGCATTTT. This codes for CASSLSPGANQPQHF.

The V and J genes are TRBV6-2 or TRBV6-3 and TRBJ1-2, with D tentatively TRBD1 (5 bases). Germline V CDR1 and CDR2: MNHEY, SVGEGT. V was pared by 2 bases and J by 8 bases, with 9 bases between. CDR3 length: 12 amino acids. This chain's CDR3 is CASSYGDGGYTF. The CDR3 nucleotides read TGTGCCAGCAGTTACGGGGACGGCGGCTACACCTTC.